The rows below give T cell receptor beta chains drawn from one sample of a study of blood T cell repertoires in COVID-19. This table comes from immunoSEQ multiplex PCR, and its TCRdb copy is limited to in-frame clones, with some not included. The sample consists of fewer than 300,000 clones, approximately 77% of them appearing once. Material for sequencing was peripheral blood. The receptor set was obtained from a woman between 18 and 30 years old with acute or convalescent COVID-19. The CDR3 runs from the conserved cysteine through the conserved F or W. Fields, in order: D gene, clone size, V gene, J gene, CDR3 DNA, CDR3 protein. A D gene is named only where the DNA matches it firmly. Size is omitted from some rows. Given values are once, few, many or a class for expanded clones.

d_call: TRBD1; clone_size: .; v_call: TRBV6-5; j_call: TRBJ2-1; cdr3_nt: TGTGCCAGCGCTAAAACAGGGGGGTCCTACAATGAGCAGTTCTTC; cdr3_aa: CASAKTGGSYNEQFF
d_call: TRBD2; clone_size: .; v_call: TRBV4-3; j_call: TRBJ2-7; cdr3_nt: TGCGCCAGCAGCCAAGAAGTTTTTGGTGGGAGGGGTCACGAGCAGTACTTC; cdr3_aa: CASSQEVFGGRGHEQYF
d_call: TRBD1; clone_size: .; v_call: TRBV27; j_call: TRBJ1-4; cdr3_nt: TGTGCCAGCAGTTCGACAGGGAGTCGCGAAAAACTGTTTTTT; cdr3_aa: CASSSTGSREKLFF
d_call: .; clone_size: .; v_call: TRBV3-1/TRBV3-2; j_call: TRBJ2-7; cdr3_nt: TGTGCCAGCAGCCAGGGGAGTGGTGAGCAGTACTTC; cdr3_aa: CASSQGSGEQYF
d_call: TRBD2; clone_size: .; v_call: TRBV14; j_call: TRBJ2-3; cdr3_nt: TGTGCCAGCAGCCGTGGACTAGGACCACCAGATACGCAGTATTTT; cdr3_aa: CASSRGLGPPDTQYF
d_call: TRBD2; clone_size: .; v_call: TRBV24-1; j_call: TRBJ2-1; cdr3_nt: TGTGCCACCAGTAAAGCGGGAGAAGGGCAGTTCTTC; cdr3_aa: CATSKAGEGQFF
d_call: .; clone_size: .; v_call: TRBV5-1; j_call: TRBJ2-4; cdr3_nt: TGCGCCAGCAGCACGTCTAGTCTAGCCAAAAACATTCAGTACTTC; cdr3_aa: CASSTSSLAKNIQYF
d_call: TRBD2; clone_size: .; v_call: TRBV7-8; j_call: TRBJ2-1; cdr3_nt: TGTGCCAGCAGCTCTTCTATGGGGGGGAGCTACAATGAGCAGTTCTTC; cdr3_aa: CASSSSMGGSYNEQFF
d_call: .; clone_size: .; v_call: TRBV11-2; j_call: TRBJ1-2; cdr3_nt: TGTGCCAGCAGCTCAATAAGAGCTAACTATGGCTACACCTTC; cdr3_aa: CASSSIRANYGYTF
d_call: .; clone_size: .; v_call: TRBV7-2; j_call: TRBJ2-2; cdr3_nt: TGTGCCAGCAGCGCTAAAGGACAGCTGAACACCGGGGAGCTGTTTTTT; cdr3_aa: CASSAKGQLNTGELFF
d_call: TRBD1; clone_size: .; v_call: TRBV7-9; j_call: TRBJ2-2; cdr3_nt: TGTGCCAGCAGGATTACCGGGACAGGGAACACCGGGGAGCTGTTTTTT; cdr3_aa: CASRITGTGNTGELFF
d_call: .; clone_size: .; v_call: TRBV3-1/TRBV3-2; j_call: TRBJ2-5; cdr3_nt: TGTGCCAGCACAGCGCAGGGTCAGGAGACCCAGTACTTC; cdr3_aa: CASTAQGQETQYF
d_call: .; clone_size: few; v_call: TRBV3-1/TRBV3-2; j_call: TRBJ2-7; cdr3_nt: TGTGCCAGCAGCCGAGGACTAGGGGGGTACTACGAGCAGTACTTC; cdr3_aa: CASSRGLGGYYEQYF
d_call: TRBD2; clone_size: .; v_call: TRBV10-2; j_call: TRBJ2-7; cdr3_nt: TGCGCCAGTAAACTAGCGGGAGTCCCCCGCGAGCAGTACTTC; cdr3_aa: CASKLAGVPREQYF
d_call: TRBD1; clone_size: .; v_call: TRBV6-6; j_call: TRBJ1-6; cdr3_nt: TGTGCCGGCCGGGACAGGGCCAATTCACCCCTCCACTTT; cdr3_aa: CAGRDRANSPLHF
d_call: TRBD1; clone_size: .; v_call: TRBV29-1; j_call: TRBJ1-2; cdr3_nt: TGCAGCGTTGAGACAGGGGTCAACTATGGCTACACCTTC; cdr3_aa: CSVETGVNYGYTF
d_call: .; clone_size: .; v_call: TRBV7-9; j_call: TRBJ2-1; cdr3_nt: TGTGCCAGCAGCCCTAGTGCTGAGCAGTTCTTC; cdr3_aa: CASSPSAEQFF
d_call: TRBD1; clone_size: .; v_call: TRBV24-1; j_call: TRBJ1-5; cdr3_nt: TGTGCCACCAGTGATTTAACAGACCGGGACAGAAATCAGCCCCAGCATTTT; cdr3_aa: CATSDLTDRDRNQPQHF
d_call: TRBD2; clone_size: .; v_call: TRBV7-2; j_call: TRBJ2-2; cdr3_nt: TGTGCCAGCAAAGCGGGGGCCGGGGTCGGGGAGCTGTTTTTT; cdr3_aa: CASKAGAGVGELFF
d_call: .; clone_size: .; v_call: TRBV3-1/TRBV3-2; j_call: TRBJ1-5; cdr3_nt: TGTGCCAGCAGCCAAGGAGACAGGCGCAATCAGCCCCAGCATTTT; cdr3_aa: CASSQGDRRNQPQHF
d_call: TRBD2; clone_size: .; v_call: TRBV10-2; j_call: TRBJ2-7; cdr3_nt: TGCGCCACCTCCCCAGCGGGAGGGCCGGCAGTCTACGAGCAGTACTTC; cdr3_aa: CATSPAGGPAVYEQYF
d_call: TRBD1; clone_size: .; v_call: TRBV19; j_call: TRBJ2-7; cdr3_nt: TGTGCCAGTAGTATCGGGTGGGACAGAGAGCAGTACTTC; cdr3_aa: CASSIGWDREQYF